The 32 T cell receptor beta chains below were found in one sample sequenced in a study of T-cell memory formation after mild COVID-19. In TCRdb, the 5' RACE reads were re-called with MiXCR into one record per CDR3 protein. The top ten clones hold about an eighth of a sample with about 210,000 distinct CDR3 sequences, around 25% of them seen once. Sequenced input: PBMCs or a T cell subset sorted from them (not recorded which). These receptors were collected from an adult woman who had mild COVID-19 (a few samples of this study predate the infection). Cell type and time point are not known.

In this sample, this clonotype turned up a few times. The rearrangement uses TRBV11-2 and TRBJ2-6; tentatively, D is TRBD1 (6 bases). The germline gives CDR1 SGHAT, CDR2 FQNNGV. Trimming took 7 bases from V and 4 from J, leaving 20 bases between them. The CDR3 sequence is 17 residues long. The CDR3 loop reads CASTLTGYGVGANVLTF. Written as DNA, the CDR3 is TGTGCCAGCACCCTGACAGGCTACGGCGTCGGGGCCAACGTCCTGACTTTC.

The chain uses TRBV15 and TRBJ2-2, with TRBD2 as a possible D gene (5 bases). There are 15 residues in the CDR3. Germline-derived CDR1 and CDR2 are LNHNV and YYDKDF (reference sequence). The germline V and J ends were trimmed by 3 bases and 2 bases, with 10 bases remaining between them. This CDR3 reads CATSRERDNTGELFF. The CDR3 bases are TGTGCCACCAGCAGGGAACGGGATAACACCGGGGAGCTGTTTTTT.

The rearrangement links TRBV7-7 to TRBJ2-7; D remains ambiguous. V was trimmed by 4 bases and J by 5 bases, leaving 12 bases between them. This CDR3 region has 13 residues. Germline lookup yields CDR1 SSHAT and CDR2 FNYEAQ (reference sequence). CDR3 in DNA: TGTGCCAGCAGCTACTCCCTTAGTAACGAGCAGTACTTC. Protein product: CASSYSLSNEQYF.

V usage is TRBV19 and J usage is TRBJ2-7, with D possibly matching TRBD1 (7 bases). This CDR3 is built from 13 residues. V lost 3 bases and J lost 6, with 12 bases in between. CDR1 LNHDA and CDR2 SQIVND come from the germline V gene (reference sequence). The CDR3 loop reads CASSIGGTVEQYF. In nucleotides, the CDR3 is TGTGCCAGTAGTATCGGAGGGACAGTCGAGCAGTACTTC.

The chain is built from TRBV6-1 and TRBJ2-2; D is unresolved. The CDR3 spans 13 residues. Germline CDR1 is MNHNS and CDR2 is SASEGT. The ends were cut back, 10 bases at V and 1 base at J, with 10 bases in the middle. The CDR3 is CATSAGNTGELFF. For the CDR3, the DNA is TGTGCCACCTCCGCAGGGAACACCGGGGAGCTGTTTTTT.

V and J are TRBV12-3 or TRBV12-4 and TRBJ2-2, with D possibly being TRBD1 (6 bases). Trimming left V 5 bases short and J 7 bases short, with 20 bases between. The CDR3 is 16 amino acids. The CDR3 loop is CASSHTGYRYGGELFF. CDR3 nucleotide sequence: TGTGCCAGCAGTCACACAGGGTATCGCTATGGCGGGGAGCTGTTTTTT.

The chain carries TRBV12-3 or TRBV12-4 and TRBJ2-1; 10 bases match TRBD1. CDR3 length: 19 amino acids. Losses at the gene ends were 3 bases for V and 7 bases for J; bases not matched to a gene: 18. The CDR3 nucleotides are TGTGCCAGCAGTTTTTCTTGGAAACGAGACAGGGGGCGCGAGAATGAGCAGTTCTTC. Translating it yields CASSFSWKRDRGRENEQFF.

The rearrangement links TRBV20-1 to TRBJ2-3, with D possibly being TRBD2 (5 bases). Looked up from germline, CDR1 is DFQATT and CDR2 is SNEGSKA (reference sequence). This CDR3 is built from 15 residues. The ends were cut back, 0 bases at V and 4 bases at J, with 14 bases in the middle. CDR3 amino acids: CSARDDQRLPDTQYF. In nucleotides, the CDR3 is TGCAGTGCTAGAGACGACCAGCGACTACCAGATACGCAGTATTTT.

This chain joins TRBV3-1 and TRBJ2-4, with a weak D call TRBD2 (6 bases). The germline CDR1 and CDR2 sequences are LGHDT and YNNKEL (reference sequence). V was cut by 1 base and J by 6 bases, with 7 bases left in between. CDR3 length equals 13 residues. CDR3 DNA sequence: TGTGCCAGCAGCCAAGTGGGGGGAAACATTCAGTACTTC. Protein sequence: CASSQVGGNIQYF.

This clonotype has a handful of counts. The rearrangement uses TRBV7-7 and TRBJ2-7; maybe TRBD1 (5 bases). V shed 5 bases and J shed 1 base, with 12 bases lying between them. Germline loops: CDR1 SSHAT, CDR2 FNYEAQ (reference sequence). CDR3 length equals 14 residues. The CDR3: CASSPYRGSYEQYF. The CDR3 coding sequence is TGTGCCAGCAGCCCCTATAGGGGATCCTACGAGCAGTACTTC. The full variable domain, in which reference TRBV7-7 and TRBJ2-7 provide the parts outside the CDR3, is GAGVSQSPRYKVTKRGQDVTLRCDPISSHATLYWYQQALGQGPEFLTYFNYEAQPDKSGLPSDRFSAERPEGSISTLTIQRTEQRDSAMYRCASSPYRGSYEQYFGPGTRLTVT.

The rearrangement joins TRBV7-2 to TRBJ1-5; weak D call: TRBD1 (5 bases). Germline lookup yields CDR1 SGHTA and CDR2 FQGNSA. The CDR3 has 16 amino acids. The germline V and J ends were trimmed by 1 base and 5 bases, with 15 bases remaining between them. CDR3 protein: CASSLGGGGLYQPQHF. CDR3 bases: TGTGCCAGCAGCTTAGGTGGGGGAGGTTTGTATCAGCCCCAGCATTTT.

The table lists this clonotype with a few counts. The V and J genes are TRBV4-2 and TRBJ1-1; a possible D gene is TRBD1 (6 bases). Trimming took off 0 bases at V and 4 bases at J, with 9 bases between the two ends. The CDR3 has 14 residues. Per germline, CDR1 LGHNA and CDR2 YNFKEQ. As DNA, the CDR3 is TGTGCCAGCAGCCAAGATTGGGGGGCCACTGAAGCTTTCTTT. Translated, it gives CASSQDWGATEAFF.

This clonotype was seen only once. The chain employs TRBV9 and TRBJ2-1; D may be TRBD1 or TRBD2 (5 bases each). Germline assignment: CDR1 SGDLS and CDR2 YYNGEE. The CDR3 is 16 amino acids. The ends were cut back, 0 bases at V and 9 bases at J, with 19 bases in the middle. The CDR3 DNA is TGTGCCAGCAGCGTAGACCCGAGTAGTTGGGGGAGTGAGCAGTTCTTC. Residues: CASSVDPSSWGSEQFF.

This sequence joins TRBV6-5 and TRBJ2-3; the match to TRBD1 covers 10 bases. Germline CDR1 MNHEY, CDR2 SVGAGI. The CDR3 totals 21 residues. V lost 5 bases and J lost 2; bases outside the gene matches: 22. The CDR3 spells CASSKTGPSDGTGANTDTQYF. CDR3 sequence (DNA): TGTGCCAGCAGTAAAACTGGCCCTTCCGACGGGACAGGGGCCAACACAGATACGCAGTATTTT.

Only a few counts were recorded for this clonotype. DNA for the CDR3: TGCAGTGCTAGGGGGGGGGGGTCCCCCTACGAGCAGTACTTC. The encoded protein is CSARGGGSPYEQYF. The V gene is TRBV20-1, the J gene TRBJ2-7; 7 bases align to TRBD2. Germline-derived CDR1 and CDR2 are DFQATT and SNEGSKA (reference sequence). The CDR3 runs to 14 residues. Unmatched junction bases numbered 7, after V lost 3 bases and J lost 2 bases.

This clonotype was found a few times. DNA for the CDR3: TGTGCCAGCAGCCTGCCTTCTAGCGTATCGAACACCGGGGAGCTGTTTTTT. As protein: CASSLPSSVSNTGELFF. The chain uses TRBV7-9 and TRBJ2-2; a weak D match, TRBD2 (6 bases). Trimming removed 5 bases at V and 0 bases at J, with 16 bases between. The germline CDR1 and CDR2 sequences are SEHNR and FQNEAQ (reference sequence). The CDR3 runs 17 residues.

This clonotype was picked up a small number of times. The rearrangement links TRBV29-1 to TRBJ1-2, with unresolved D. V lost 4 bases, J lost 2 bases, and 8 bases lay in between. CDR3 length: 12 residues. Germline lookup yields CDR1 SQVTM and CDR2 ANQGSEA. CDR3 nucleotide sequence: TGCAGCGTTGGGCAGCCCAACTATGGCTACACCTTC. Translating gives CSVGQPNYGYTF.

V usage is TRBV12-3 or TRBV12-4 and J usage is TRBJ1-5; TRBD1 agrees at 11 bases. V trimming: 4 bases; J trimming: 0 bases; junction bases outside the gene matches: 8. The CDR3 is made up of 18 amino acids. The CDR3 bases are TGTGCCAGCAGTTCGGACAGGGGGCGGTGGACTAGCAATCAGCCCCAGCATTTT. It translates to CASSSDRGRWTSNQPQHF.

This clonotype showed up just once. CDR3: CASKGVYEQYF. The DNA for the CDR3 is TGTGCCAGCAAGGGGGTCTACGAGCAGTACTTC. The chain employs TRBV6-2 or TRBV6-3 and TRBJ2-7; perhaps TRBD1 as D (6 bases). Germline V gene data show CDR1 as MNHEY and CDR2 as SVGEGT. V dropped 7 bases and J dropped 3 bases, with 7 bases sitting between them. This CDR3 spans 11 amino acids.

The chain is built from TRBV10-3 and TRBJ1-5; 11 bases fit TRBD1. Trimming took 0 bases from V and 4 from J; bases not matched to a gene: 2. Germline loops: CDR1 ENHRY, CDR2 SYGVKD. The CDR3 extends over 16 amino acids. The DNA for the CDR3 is TGTGCCATCAGTGAGTCCGGGACAGGGGGAAATCAGCCCCAGCATTTT. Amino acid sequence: CAISESGTGGNQPQHF.

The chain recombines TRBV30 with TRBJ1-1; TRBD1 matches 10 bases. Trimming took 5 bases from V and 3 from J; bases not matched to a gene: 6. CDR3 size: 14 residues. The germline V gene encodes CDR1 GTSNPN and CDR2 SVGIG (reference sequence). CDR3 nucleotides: TGTGCCTGGCCGGGACAGGGGACTTACACTGAAGCTTTCTTT. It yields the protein CAWPGQGTYTEAFF.

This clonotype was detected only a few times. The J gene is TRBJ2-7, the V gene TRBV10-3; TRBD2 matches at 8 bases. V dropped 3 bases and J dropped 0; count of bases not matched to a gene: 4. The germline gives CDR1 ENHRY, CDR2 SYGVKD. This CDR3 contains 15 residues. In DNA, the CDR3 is TGTGCCATCAGTGACCAGCGGGGGAGCTCCTACGAGCAGTACTTC. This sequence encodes CAISDQRGSSYEQYF.

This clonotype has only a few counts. The CDR3 DNA sequence: TGCAGCGTTCGAAAAGGGGGCGGTGAGACCCAGTACTTC. This translates into CSVRKGGGETQYF. The chain employs TRBV29-1 and TRBJ2-5, with 7 bases that match TRBD1. There are 13 residues in the CDR3. The trim removed 5 bases at V and 5 bases at J, leaving 8 bases unmatched. Germline CDR1 SQVTM, CDR2 ANQGSEA.

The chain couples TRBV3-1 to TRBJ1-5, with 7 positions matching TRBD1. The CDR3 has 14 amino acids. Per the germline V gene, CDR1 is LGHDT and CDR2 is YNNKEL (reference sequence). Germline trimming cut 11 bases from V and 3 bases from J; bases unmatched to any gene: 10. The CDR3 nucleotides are TGTGCCTCAGGGGGGACGGCCTACAATCAGCCCCAGCATTTT. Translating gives CASGGTAYNQPQHF.

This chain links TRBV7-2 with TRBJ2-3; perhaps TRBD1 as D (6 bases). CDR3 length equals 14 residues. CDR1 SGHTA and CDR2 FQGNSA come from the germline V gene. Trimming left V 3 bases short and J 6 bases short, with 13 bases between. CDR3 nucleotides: TGTGCCAGCAGCTTCGGATCAGGGGCGGATACGCAGTATTTT. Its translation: CASSFGSGADTQYF.

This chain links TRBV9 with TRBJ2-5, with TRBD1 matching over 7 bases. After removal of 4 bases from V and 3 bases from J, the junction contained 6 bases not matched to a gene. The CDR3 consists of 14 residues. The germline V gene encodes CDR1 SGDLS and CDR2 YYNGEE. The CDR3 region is CASSSGQLEETQYF. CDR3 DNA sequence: TGTGCCAGCAGCTCGGGACAGTTGGAAGAGACCCAGTACTTC.

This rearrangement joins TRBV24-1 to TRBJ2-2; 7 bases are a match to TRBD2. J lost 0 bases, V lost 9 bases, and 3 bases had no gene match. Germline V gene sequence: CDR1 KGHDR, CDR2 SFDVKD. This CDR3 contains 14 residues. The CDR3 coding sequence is TGTGCCACCCGGGAGGATTCGAACACCGGGGAGCTGTTTTTT. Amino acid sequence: CATREDSNTGELFF.

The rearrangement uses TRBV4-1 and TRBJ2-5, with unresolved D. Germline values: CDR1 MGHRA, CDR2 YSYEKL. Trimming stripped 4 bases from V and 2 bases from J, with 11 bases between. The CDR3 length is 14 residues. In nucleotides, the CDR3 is TGCGCCAGCAGCCCTGAACAATTTCAAGAGACCCAGTACTTC. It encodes CASSPEQFQETQYF.

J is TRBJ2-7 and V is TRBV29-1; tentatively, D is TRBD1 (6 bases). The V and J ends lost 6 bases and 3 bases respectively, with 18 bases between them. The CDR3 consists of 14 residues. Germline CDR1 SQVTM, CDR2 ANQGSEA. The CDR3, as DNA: TGCAGCGTCGAAAACAGGGAAGGCATCTACGAGCAGTACTTC. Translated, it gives CSVENREGIYEQYF.

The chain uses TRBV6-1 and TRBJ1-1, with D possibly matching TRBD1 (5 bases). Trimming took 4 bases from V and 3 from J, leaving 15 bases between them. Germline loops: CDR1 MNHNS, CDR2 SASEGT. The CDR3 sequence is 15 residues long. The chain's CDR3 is CASSGRIGVDTEAFF. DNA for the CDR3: TGTGCCAGCAGTGGAAGGATAGGGGTTGACACTGAAGCTTTCTTT.

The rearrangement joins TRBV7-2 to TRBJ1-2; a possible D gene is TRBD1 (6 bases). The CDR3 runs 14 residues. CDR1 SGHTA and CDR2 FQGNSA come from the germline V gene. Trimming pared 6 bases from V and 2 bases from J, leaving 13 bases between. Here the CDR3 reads CASSFTGSNYGYTF. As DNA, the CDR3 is TGTGCCAGCAGTTTTACAGGGTCCAACTATGGCTACACCTTC.

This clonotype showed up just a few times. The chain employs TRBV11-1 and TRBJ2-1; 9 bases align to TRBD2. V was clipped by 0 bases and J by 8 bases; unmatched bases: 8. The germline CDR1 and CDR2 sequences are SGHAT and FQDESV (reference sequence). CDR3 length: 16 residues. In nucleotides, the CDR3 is TGTGCCAGCAGCTTAGCAGGGCGGGAGGGCGTCGATGAGCAGTTCTTC. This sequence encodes CASSLAGREGVDEQFF.